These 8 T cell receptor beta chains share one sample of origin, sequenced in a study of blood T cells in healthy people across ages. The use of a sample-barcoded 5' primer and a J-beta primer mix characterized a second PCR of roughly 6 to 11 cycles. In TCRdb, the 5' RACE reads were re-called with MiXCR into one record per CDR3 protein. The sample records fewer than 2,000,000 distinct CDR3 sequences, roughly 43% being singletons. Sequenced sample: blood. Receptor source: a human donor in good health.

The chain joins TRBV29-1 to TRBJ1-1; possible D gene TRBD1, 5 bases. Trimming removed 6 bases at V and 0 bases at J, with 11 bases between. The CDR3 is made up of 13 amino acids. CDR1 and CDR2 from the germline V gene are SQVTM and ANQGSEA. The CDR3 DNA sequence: TGCAGCGTCCCGACAGCCTTGAACACTGAAGCTTTCTTT. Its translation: CSVPTALNTEAFF.

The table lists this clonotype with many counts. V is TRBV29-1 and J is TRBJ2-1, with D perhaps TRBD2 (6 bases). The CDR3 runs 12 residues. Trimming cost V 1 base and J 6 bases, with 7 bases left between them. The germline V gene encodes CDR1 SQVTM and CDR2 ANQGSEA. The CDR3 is CSVEVGGNEQFF. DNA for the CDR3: TGCAGCGTTGAAGTCGGGGGCAATGAGCAGTTCTTC.

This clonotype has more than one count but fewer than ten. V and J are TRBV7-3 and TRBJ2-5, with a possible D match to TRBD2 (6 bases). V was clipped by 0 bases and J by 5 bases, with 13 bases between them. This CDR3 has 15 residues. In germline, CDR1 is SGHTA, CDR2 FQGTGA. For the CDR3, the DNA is TGTGCCAGCAGCTTAACACACGGGAGTAGGGAGACCCAGTACTTC. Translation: CASSLTHGSRETQYF.

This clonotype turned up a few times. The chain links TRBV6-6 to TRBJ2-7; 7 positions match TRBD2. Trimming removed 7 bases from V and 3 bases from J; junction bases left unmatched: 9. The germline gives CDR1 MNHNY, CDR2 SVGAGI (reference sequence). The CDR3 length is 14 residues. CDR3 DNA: TGTGCCAGCAATGGGGGGGGTAATCGCTACGAGCAGTACTTC. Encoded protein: CASNGGGNRYEQYF.

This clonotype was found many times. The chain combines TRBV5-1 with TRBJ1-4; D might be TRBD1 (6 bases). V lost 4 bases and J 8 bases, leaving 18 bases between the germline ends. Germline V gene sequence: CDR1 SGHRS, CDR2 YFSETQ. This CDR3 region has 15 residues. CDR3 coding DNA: TGCGCCAGCAGCGTCCCCAGGGGAGAGGAGGAAAAACTGTTTTTT. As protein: CASSVPRGEEEKLFF. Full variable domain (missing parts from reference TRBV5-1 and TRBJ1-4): KAGVTQTPRYLIKTRGQQVTLSCSPISGHRSVSWYQQTPGQGLQFLFEYFSETQRNKGNFPGRFSGRQFSNSRSEMNVSTLELGDSALYLCASSVPRGEEEKLFFGSGTQLSVL.

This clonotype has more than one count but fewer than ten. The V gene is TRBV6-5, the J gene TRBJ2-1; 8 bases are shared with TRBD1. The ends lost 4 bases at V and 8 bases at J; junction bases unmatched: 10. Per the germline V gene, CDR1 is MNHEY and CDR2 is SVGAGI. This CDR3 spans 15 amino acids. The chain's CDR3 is CASSLAGQALYEQFF. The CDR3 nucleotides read TGTGCCAGCAGTTTGGCGGGACAGGCGCTATATGAGCAGTTCTTC.

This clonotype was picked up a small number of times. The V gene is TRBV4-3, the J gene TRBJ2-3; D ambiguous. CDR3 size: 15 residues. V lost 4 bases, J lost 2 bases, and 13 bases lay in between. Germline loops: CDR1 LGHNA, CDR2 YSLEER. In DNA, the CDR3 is TGCGCCAGCAGCCTAGAGTGGGGTAACACAGATACGCAGTATTTT. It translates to CASSLEWGNTDTQYF.

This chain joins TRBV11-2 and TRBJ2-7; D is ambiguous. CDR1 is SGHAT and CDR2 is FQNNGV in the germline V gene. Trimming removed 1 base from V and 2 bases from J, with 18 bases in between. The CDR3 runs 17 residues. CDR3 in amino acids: CASSLVIGTMRPYEQYF. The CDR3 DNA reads TGTGCCAGCAGCTTAGTAATAGGCACTATGAGACCCTACGAGCAGTACTTC.